This passage covers 29 T cell receptor beta chains from one sample sequenced in a study of T cell responses to AZD1222 COVID-19 vaccine. Clones were sequenced by immunoSEQ multiplex PCR, and TCRdb holds only the in-frame ones, with some missing. The table records 100,000 to 150,000 clones, about 89% of them present only once. The input for sequencing was peripheral blood, taken on day 0 of AZD1222 vaccination. The receptors come from an adult in good health.

The rearrangement links TRBV18 to TRBJ1-1, with D possibly matching TRBD1 (5 bases). This CDR3 region has 13 residues. Germline V gene lookup returns CDR1 KGHSH and CDR2 LQKENI. The ends were cut back, 9 bases at V and 3 bases at J, with 14 bases in the middle. The CDR3 nucleotides are TGTGCCAGTTCCCGGGGGGGGGACACTGAAGCTTTCTTT. Its translation is CASSRGGDTEAFF.

The chain employs TRBV30 and TRBJ1-1; TRBD1 is a possible D gene (5 bases). V shed 0 bases and J shed 5 bases, with 13 bases lying between them. CDR1 is GTSNPN, CDR2 SVGIG, per germline (reference sequence). The CDR3 has 14 residues. This chain's CDR3 is CAWSVWGVGTEAFF. Here the CDR3 DNA reads TGTGCCTGGAGTGTATGGGGGGTAGGGACTGAAGCTTTCTTT.

The chain combines TRBV7-3 with TRBJ2-1; TRBD2 matches 8 bases. This CDR3 has 16 residues. Germline CDR1 and CDR2: SGHTA and FQGTGA. With 4 bases clipped from V and 6 bases from J, the junction kept 11 bases outside the gene matches. The CDR3 here is CASSSRTSFGTNEQFF. CDR3 nucleotides: TGTGCCAGCAGCTCCCGGACTAGCTTTGGGACCAATGAGCAGTTCTTC.

CDR3 bases: TGTGCCAGCAGCTCAAACGGTGGGCACAGGGGGTCCGAAGAGACCCAGTACTTC. As protein: CASSSNGGHRGSEETQYF. V and J are TRBV21-1 and TRBJ2-5; the DNA was not used to check the table's D call, TRBD1. TRBV21-1 is classified as a pseudogene. The CDR3 is 18 amino acids.

The chain is built from TRBV3-1 (or the pseudogene TRBV3-2) and TRBJ2-7; 7 bases fit TRBD1. Trimming cost V 4 bases and J 3 bases; bases outside gene matches: 9. The CDR3 consists of 15 residues. CDR1 and CDR2 (germline): LGHDT, YNNKEL (reference sequence). In DNA, the CDR3 is TGTGCCAGCAGCCTCCAGCCGGGACAGAACTACGAGCAGTACTTC. Protein product: CASSLQPGQNYEQYF.

This sequence joins TRBV5-5 and TRBJ1-5; perhaps TRBD1 as D (5 bases). The CDR3 has 14 amino acids. V shed 0 bases and J shed 3 bases, with 7 bases lying between them. Germline-derived CDR1 and CDR2 are SGHKS and YYEKEE (reference sequence). The chain's CDR3 is CASSLGQHNQPQHF. The DNA for the CDR3 is TGTGCCAGCAGCTTGGGACAGCACAATCAGCCCCAGCATTTT. Complete variable domain (other parts from reference TRBV5-5 and TRBJ1-5): DAGVTQSPTHLIKTRGQQVTLRCSPISGHKSVSWYQQVLGQGPQFIFQYYEKEERGRGNFPDRFSARQFPNYSSELNVNALLLGDSALYLCASSLGQHNQPQHFGDGTRLSIL.

There are a few counts of this clone. The chain employs TRBV7-3 and TRBJ2-2; a possible D gene is TRBD1 (6 bases). The germline V gene has CDR1 SGHTA and CDR2 FQGTGA. Trimming removed 5 bases at V and 6 bases at J, with 13 bases between. CDR3 size: 14 residues. CDR3 region: CASSAYRDAGELFF. The DNA of the CDR3 is TGTGCCAGCAGCGCCTACAGGGATGCCGGGGAGCTGTTTTTT.

This chain connects TRBV5-4 to TRBJ2-4; 7 nucleotides agree with TRBD2. There are 17 residues in the CDR3. The V and J ends lost 4 bases and 0 bases, in that order; junction bases with no gene match: 10. CDR1 is SGHNT and CDR2 is YYREEE in the germline V gene (reference sequence). CDR3 nucleotides: TGTGCCAGCAGCCCCGGCGGGGGAAGCCTAGCCAAAAACATTCAGTACTTC. Translating it yields CASSPGGGSLAKNIQYF.

This chain uses TRBV28 with TRBJ1-2, with a weak D call TRBD1 (5 bases). V lost 6 bases and J 3 bases, leaving 8 bases between the germline ends. The CDR3 is made up of 12 amino acids. Per the germline V gene, CDR1 is MDHEN and CDR2 is SYDVKM. CDR3 loop: CASSSGYYGYTF. Written as DNA, the CDR3 is TGTGCCAGCAGCTCAGGGTACTATGGCTACACCTTC.

The J gene is TRBJ1-4, the V gene TRBV7-9; no clear D. With 4 bases removed from V and 0 bases from J, the gap between germline ends came to 9 bases. The germline V gene encodes CDR1 SEHNR and CDR2 FQNEAQ (reference sequence). This CDR3 spans 15 amino acids. Here the CDR3 reads CASSSSETTNEKLFF. The DNA for the CDR3 is TGTGCCAGCAGCTCTTCAGAAACAACTAATGAAAAACTGTTTTTT. The variable domain in full, with the rest retrieved from reference TRBV7-9 and TRBJ1-4, is DTGVSQNPRHKITKRGQNVTFRCDPISEHNRLYWYRQTLGQGPEFLTYFQNEAQLEKSRLLSDRFSAERPKGSFSTLEIQRTEQGDSAMYLCASSSSETTNEKLFFGSGTQLSVL.

This rearrangement joins TRBV18 to TRBJ2-2; 7 bases align to TRBD1. Germline-derived CDR1 and CDR2 are KGHSH and LQKENI. The CDR3 runs to 14 residues. V was clipped by 6 bases and J by 4 bases; unmatched bases: 5. CDR3 sequence: CASSLTGSTGELFF. CDR3 DNA sequence: TGTGCCAGCTCTCTGACAGGGAGCACCGGGGAGCTGTTTTTT. The full variable domain, rest sourced from reference TRBV18 and TRBJ2-2, is NAGVMQNPRHLVRRRGQEARLRCSPMKGHSHVYWYRQLPEEGLKFMVYLQKENIIDESGMPKERFSAEFPKEGPSILRIQQVVRGDSAAYFCASSLTGSTGELFFGEGSRLTVL.

The rearrangement uses TRBV5-1 and TRBJ1-2; no clear D gene. The germline V and J ends were trimmed by 1 base and 6 bases, with 10 bases remaining between them. The V gene's germline CDR1 is SGHRS and CDR2 YFSETQ. The CDR3 length is 13 residues. CDR3: CASSLLNGDGYTF. DNA for the CDR3: TGCGCCAGCAGCTTGTTGAACGGCGATGGCTACACCTTC. Together with reference TRBV5-1 and TRBJ1-2, the CDR3 gives the full variable domain: KAGVTQTPRYLIKTRGQQVTLSCSPISGHRSVSWYQQTPGQGLQFLFEYFSETQRNKGNFPGRFSGRQFSNSRSEMNVSTLELGDSALYLCASSLLNGDGYTFGSGTRLTVV.

This chain links TRBV19 with TRBJ2-6; 8 bases line up with TRBD1. Per the germline V gene, CDR1 is LNHDA and CDR2 is SQIVND (reference sequence). V lost 4 bases and J lost 0; bases outside the gene matches: 8. The CDR3 contains 18 residues. CDR3 sequence reads: CASSTLGQVSSGANVLTF. CDR3 nucleotide sequence: TGTGCCAGTAGTACGTTGGGACAGGTTTCCTCTGGGGCCAACGTCCTGACTTTC.

This sequence joins TRBV7-9 and TRBJ1-2, with D uncertain. CDR3 length: 14 amino acids. CDR1 and CDR2 (germline): SEHNR, FQNEAQ (reference sequence). Trimming took 2 bases from V and 7 from J, leaving 14 bases between them. The CDR3 nucleotides read TGTGCCAGCAGCTTATCGGGTGGTAGGGCTGGCTACACCTTC. The encoded protein is CASSLSGGRAGYTF.

J is TRBJ2-7 and V is TRBV15; 10 positions match TRBD2. Germline values: CDR1 LNHNV, CDR2 YYDKDF (reference sequence). V lost 3 bases, J lost 2 bases, and 13 bases stayed unmatched. CDR3 length: 18 amino acids. Here the CDR3 DNA reads TGTGCCACCAGCAGCACGCCAGCGGGAGGGGTAGGAGCCTACGAGCAGTACTTC. Protein: CATSSTPAGGVGAYEQYF. The complete variable domain, with remaining parts taken from reference TRBV15 and TRBJ2-7, reads DAMVIQNPRYQVTQFGKPVTLSCSQTLNHNVMYWYQQKSSQAPKLLFHYYDKDFNNEADTPDNFQSRRPNTSFCFLDIRSPGLGDTAMYLCATSSTPAGGVGAYEQYFGPGTRLTVT.

There are a few counts of this clone. The chain's CDR3 is CASTKGGWTGELFF. In DNA, the CDR3 is TGTGCCAGCACAAAGGGGGGCTGGACCGGGGAGCTGTTTTTT. The chain is built from TRBV28 and TRBJ2-2; D is tentatively TRBD1 or TRBD2 (6 bases each). CDR3 size: 14 residues. CDR1 is MDHEN, CDR2 SYDVKM, per germline. V gave up 7 bases and J gave up 5 bases, with 14 bases separating them. The full variable domain, in which reference TRBV28 and TRBJ2-2 provide the parts outside the CDR3, is DVKVTQSSRYLVKRTGEKVFLECVQDMDHENMFWYRQDPGLGLRLIYFSYDVKMKEKGDIPEGYSVSREKKERFSLILESASTNQTSMYLCASTKGGWTGELFFGEGSRLTVL.

The chain recombines TRBV3-1 (or the pseudogene TRBV3-2) with TRBJ1-4; D uncertain. The CDR3 is 16 amino acids. V was pared by 1 base and J by 4 bases, with 13 bases between. Germline loops: CDR1 LGHDT, CDR2 YNNKEL (reference sequence). This chain's CDR3 is CASSQGLGKVNEKLFF. CDR3 DNA: TGTGCCAGCAGCCAAGGATTAGGAAAGGTTAATGAAAAACTGTTTTTT.

This sequence joins TRBV18 and TRBJ2-1, with 9 bases that match TRBD2. The V segment lost 3 bases and the J segment 0 bases; nucleotides outside the gene matches: 6. This CDR3 contains 17 residues. Germline V gene sequence: CDR1 KGHSH, CDR2 LQKENI. The CDR3 protein is CASSPLLRGGSYNEQFF. The CDR3 DNA is TGTGCCAGCTCACCGCTACTGCGGGGGGGCTCCTACAATGAGCAGTTCTTC.

This rearrangement joins TRBV29-1 to TRBJ2-3; D remains unclear. Germline assignment: CDR1 SQVTM and CDR2 ANQGSEA. The CDR3 extends over 11 amino acids. V shed 7 bases and J shed 0 bases, with 5 bases lying between them. CDR3 residues: CSARSTDTQYF. In DNA form, the CDR3 reads TGCAGCGCTAGGAGCACAGATACGCAGTATTTT.

The rearrangement joins TRBV7-2 to TRBJ2-1; 12 nucleotides line up with TRBD2. CDR3 length: 16 residues. Per germline, CDR1 SGHTA and CDR2 FQGNSA. V was clipped by 3 bases and J by 6 bases; unmatched bases: 6. The CDR3 loop reads CASSLLGLAGSNEQFF. CDR3 coding DNA: TGTGCCAGCAGCTTGCTCGGACTAGCGGGATCCAATGAGCAGTTCTTC.

The rearrangement joins TRBV5-1 to TRBJ2-5; D not certain. The V gene's germline CDR1 is SGHRS and CDR2 YFSETQ. V was clipped by 3 bases and J by 10 bases, with 16 bases between them. This CDR3 contains 13 residues. In DNA, the CDR3 is TGCGCCAGCAGCTCCGACCTTAATGGGGACCAGTACTTC. This sequence encodes CASSSDLNGDQYF.

This clone has just a few counts. The chain links TRBV6-2 or TRBV6-3 to TRBJ2-4; 8 bases are shared with TRBD2. From germline, CDR1 is MNHEY and CDR2 SVGEGT. The CDR3 has 16 amino acids. The V segment lost 6 bases and the J segment 6 bases; nucleotides outside the gene matches: 13. The CDR3: CASSLDGRGGGNIQYF. Here the CDR3 DNA reads TGTGCCAGCAGCCTGGACGGACGGGGGGGCGGAAACATTCAGTACTTC.

This clone was detected once. The chain is built from TRBV5-6 and TRBJ2-7; the D is unclear. CDR1 SGHDT and CDR2 YYEEEE come from the germline V gene. The V gene lost 0 bases and the J gene lost 1 base, with 5 bases spanning the gap. This CDR3 spans 13 amino acids. The CDR3 loop is CASSLETSYEQYF. In DNA, the CDR3 is TGTGCCAGCAGCTTGGAGACGTCCTACGAGCAGTACTTC.

In this sample, this clone turned up once. The gene calls are TRBV27 and TRBJ2-1; tentatively, D is TRBD1 or TRBD2 (5 bases each). The germline V gene encodes CDR1 MNHEY and CDR2 SMNVEV (reference sequence). The CDR3 length is 14 residues. The V gene lost 5 bases and the J gene lost 2 bases, with 10 bases spanning the gap. The CDR3 nucleotides are TGTGCCAGCAGTAGGGACGGGACCTACAATGAGCAGTTCTTC. It encodes CASSRDGTYNEQFF.

The chain couples TRBV30 to TRBJ1-5, with 9 nucleotides matching TRBD1. Losses at the gene ends were 0 bases for V and 7 bases for J; bases not matched to a gene: 10. This CDR3 has 16 amino acids. Germline-derived CDR1 and CDR2 are GTSNPN and SVGIG (reference sequence). CDR3 region: CAWSVQGAGSRQPQHF. DNA of the CDR3: TGTGCCTGGAGTGTACAGGGGGCTGGGTCCCGGCAGCCCCAGCATTTT.

The chain couples TRBV3-1 (or the pseudogene TRBV3-2) to TRBJ1-3, with TRBD1 as a possible D gene (5 bases). This CDR3 is built from 18 residues. V gave up 4 bases and J gave up 0 bases, with 19 bases separating them. Germline loops: CDR1 LGHDT, CDR2 YNNKEL (reference sequence). The CDR3 sequence: CASSLLTGRGLSGNTIYF. The CDR3 DNA reads as TGTGCCAGCAGCCTACTGACCGGACGGGGCCTCTCTGGAAACACCATATATTTT.

The V call is TRBV28, the J call TRBJ2-2; D is unclear. The CDR3 covers 13 residues. Germline lookup yields CDR1 MDHEN and CDR2 SYDVKM. V dropped 10 bases and J dropped 1 base, with 10 bases sitting between them. The DNA of the CDR3 is TGTGCCACCCCGAGTCAGAACACCGGGGAGCTGTTTTTT. It is translated as CATPSQNTGELFF.

The chain combines TRBV10-2 with TRBJ2-1; 11 nucleotides align to TRBD2. CDR3 size: 18 residues. J lost 5 bases, V lost 0 bases, and 9 bases had no gene match. CDR1 and CDR2 from the germline V gene are WSHSY and SAAADI. The chain's CDR3 is CASSESMGTSGGNNEQFF. CDR3 DNA sequence: TGCGCCAGCAGTGAGTCGATGGGGACTAGCGGTGGGAACAATGAGCAGTTCTTC.

The rearrangement uses TRBV28 and TRBJ1-5; the D is unclear. CDR1 is MDHEN, CDR2 SYDVKM, per germline. The CDR3 contains 14 residues. V gave up 3 bases and J gave up 8 bases, with 14 bases separating them. The chain's CDR3 is CASSFDRGFEPQHF. CDR3 sequence (DNA): TGTGCCAGCAGTTTCGACCGCGGGTTCGAGCCCCAGCATTTT.